This T cell receptor (beta chain) stems from a study of cytomegalovirus exposure and HLA in healthy donors. General study results and limits: Rare sequences made up most TCRs, while some public TCRs were found in many donors. It was reportedly the case that the classifier diagnosed cytomegalovirus status with high specificity and sensitivity. A later analysis reported that several of the most significant clusters appeared to be linked to common viral pathogens, among them Epstein-Barr virus. Investigators reported 150 to 200 TCR beta chains as tied to cytomegalovirus.

Note on this clone: Its target is unknown.

The CDR3 contains 14 residues. The germline CDR1 and CDR2 sequences are MNHEY and SMNVEV (reference sequence). The V end was cut by 6 bases, the J end by 4 bases, with 12 bases between. It was with 60 Vbeta and 13 Jbeta primers that the PCR ran. The repertoire was sequenced with immunoSEQ multiplex PCR; TCRdb's copy has only in-frame clones and lacks some. There are approximately 100,000 clones in the sample; nearly 80% occur only once, and about 4% lies in the top ten. The chain is built from TRBV27 and TRBJ2-2; D ambiguous. The sample was PBMCs. The sequence was collected from a middle-aged woman in good health and CMV-seropositive. The CDR3 sequence: CASSTTYSTGELFF. For the CDR3, the DNA is TGTGCCAGCAGCACTACTTACTCCACCGGGGAGCTGTTTTTT.